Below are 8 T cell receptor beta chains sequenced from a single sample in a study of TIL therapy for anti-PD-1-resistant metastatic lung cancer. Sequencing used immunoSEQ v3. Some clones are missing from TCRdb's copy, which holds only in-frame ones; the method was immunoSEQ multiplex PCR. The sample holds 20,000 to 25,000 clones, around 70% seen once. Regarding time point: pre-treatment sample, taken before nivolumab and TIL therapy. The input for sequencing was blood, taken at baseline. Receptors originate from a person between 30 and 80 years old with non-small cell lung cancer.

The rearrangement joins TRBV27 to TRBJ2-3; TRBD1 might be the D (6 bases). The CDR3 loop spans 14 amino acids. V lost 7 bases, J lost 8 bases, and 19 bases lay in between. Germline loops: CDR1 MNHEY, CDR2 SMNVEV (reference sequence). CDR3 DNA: TGTGCCAGCATTACCGCAGGGGCGGGTGGTACGCAGTATTTT. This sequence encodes CASITAGAGGTQYF.

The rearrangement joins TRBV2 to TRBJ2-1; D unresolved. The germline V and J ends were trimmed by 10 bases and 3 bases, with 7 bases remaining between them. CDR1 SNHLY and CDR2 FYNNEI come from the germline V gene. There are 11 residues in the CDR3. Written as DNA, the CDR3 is TGTGCCACCTCGGACTACAATGAGCAGTTCTTC. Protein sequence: CATSDYNEQFF.

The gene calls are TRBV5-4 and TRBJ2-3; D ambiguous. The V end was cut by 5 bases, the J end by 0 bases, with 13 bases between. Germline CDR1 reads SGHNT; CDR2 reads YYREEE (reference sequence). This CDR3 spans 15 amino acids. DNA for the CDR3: TGTGCCAGCAGTTACGACACCCGTAGCACAGATACGCAGTATTTT. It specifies CASSYDTRSTDTQYF.

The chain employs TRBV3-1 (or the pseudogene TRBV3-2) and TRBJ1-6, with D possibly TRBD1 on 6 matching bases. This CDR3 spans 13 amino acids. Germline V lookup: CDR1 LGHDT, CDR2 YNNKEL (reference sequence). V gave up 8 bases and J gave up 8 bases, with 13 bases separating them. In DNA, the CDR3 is TGTGCCAGCGGGGGACACAGTGATTCACCCCTCCACTTT. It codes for CASGGHSDSPLHF.

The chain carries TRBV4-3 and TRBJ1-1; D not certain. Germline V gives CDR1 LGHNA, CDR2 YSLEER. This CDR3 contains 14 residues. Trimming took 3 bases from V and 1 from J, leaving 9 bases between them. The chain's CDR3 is CASSHSLTNTEAFF. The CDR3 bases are TGCGCCAGCAGCCATTCGTTGACGAACACTGAAGCTTTCTTT.

In DNA form, the CDR3 reads TGCGCCAGCAGACCCCCAACTAGCGGGAGTTACAATGAGCAGTTCTTC. It codes for CASRPPTSGSYNEQFF. The chain is built from TRBV10-2 and TRBJ2-1, with 11 bases lining up with TRBD2. CDR3 length equals 16 residues. Trimming cost V 6 bases and J 4 bases; bases outside gene matches: 8. The V gene's germline CDR1 is WSHSY and CDR2 SAAADI.

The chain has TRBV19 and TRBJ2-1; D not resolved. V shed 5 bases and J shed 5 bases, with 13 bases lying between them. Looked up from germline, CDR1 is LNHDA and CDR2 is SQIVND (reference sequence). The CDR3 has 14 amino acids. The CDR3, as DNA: TGTGCCAGTAGTTCTGTGGGGTGGGACAATGAGCAGTTCTTC. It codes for CASSSVGWDNEQFF.

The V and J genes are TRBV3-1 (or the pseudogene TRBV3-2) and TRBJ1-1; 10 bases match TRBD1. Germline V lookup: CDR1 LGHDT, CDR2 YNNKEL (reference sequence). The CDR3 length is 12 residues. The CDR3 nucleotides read TGTGCTGTGACAGGGGGCAGCACTGAAGCTTTCTTT. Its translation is CAVTGGSTEAFF.